This TCR beta chain stems from a study of T cells in Graves' hyperthyroidism and ophthalmopathy (dated by TCRdb to about 2019). Some background on the complete study: Peripheral blood samples were taken at initial diagnosis, before any treatment was given. To identify distinguishing TCR V-J signatures, a discovery cohort of 100 or so patients was used, comprising roughly 45 with Graves' ophthalmopathy and about 59 with stable Graves' hyperthyroidism. Prospective prediction of ophthalmopathy was tested in an independent validation cohort consisting of roughly 19 hyperthyroidism patients and around 17 patients who later progressed to ophthalmopathy. For training and testing, the 110 or so patients in the discovery cohort were randomly divided in a 7:3 ratio. In addition, the study compared T-cell repertoires in thyroid tissue and in blood from 6 or 7 Graves' hyperthyroidism patients. After blood sampling, hyperthyroidism patients were treated with methimazole at a starting dose of 30 mg daily, and ophthalmopathy patients were treated with high-dose intravenous methylprednisolone. According to the paper, TCR Vbeta CDR3 sequencing was carried out on over 130 peripheral blood samples, which came from some 41 ophthalmopathy, approximately 78 hyperthyroidism and around 17 progressor patients.

The TCR beta CDR3 regions were amplified from the RNA transcripts. A first-round RT-PCR of the TCR CDR3 used the HTBI primer set with the Qiagen OneStep RT-PCR kit. A second multiplex PCR round built the libraries, followed by size selection and purification. Paired-end sequencing of the libraries was performed with 100 bp reads on an Illumina HiSeq2000. On the authors' methods: SOAPnuke was used to process the raw data, with reads discarded if the reads contained adapters or uncalled bases, had a mean Phred below 15, or lacked an exact constant-primer or identifier match. COPE v1.2.5 was used to merge the high-quality paired reads, and each unique nucleotide sequence was defined as a clonotype. MiTCR v1.1 was used to align clonotypes to the IMGT TRBV, TRBD and TRBJ reference segments. Analysis was restricted to V-J combinations with a frequency above 0.0001, which covered 99.2% of repertoires. The TCS score was defined as the ratio of F50 (clonal expansion) to E x V (chaos), calculated using BLOSUM62-based TCRdist between CDR3 peptides within each V-J. Welch's t-statistics and random forest reduced roughly 500 V-J features to under 15, which were used in a naive Bayes classifier (R e1071). TCRdb applied fastp at Q25 and MiXCR to the public reads, then kept only in-frame beta chains. Rows matching on CDR3 protein sequence are summarized as one entry with the most common DNA and genes. TCRdb, not the original authors, processed these V and J calls. The sample data list about 640,000 distinct CDR3 sequences, and more than 20% of these were observed just once. The ten largest clones capture 34% of the sample.

General study outcomes and caveats: During validation, the model predicted progression to ophthalmopathy a median of about 6.5 months ahead of onset, with approximately 71% sensitivity and roughly 72% specificity. Most expanded thyroid clonotypes (frequency above 0.001) were also found in blood, which suggests that blood repertoires may mirror thyroid immune responses. No statistical method was used to set the sample size in advance, and investigators knew the group allocation. A model built on a 13 V-J signature distinguished ophthalmopathy from stable hyperthyroidism, reaching around 88% sensitivity and around 82% specificity in cross-validation and 80%/75% in testing.

Notes on this clonotype: The antigen it recognizes is unknown. The sample holds no much larger clone one base away, and base qualities are not on file.

In the ophthalmopathy patients, disease was moderately to severely active, with a Clinical Activity Score of 3 or more, a NOSPECS grade of 4 or more, and a duration of less than 3 months. Exclusion was applied to patients with uncontrolled infections, other autoimmune diseases, pregnancy or lactation. Diagnoses relied on clinical symptoms, serum thyroxine and TRAb, thyroid ultrasound and orbital computed tomography. PBMCs were isolated from approximately 10 ml of fresh peripheral blood by Ficoll-Paque density gradient centrifugation. Total RNA was extracted with Trizol reagent, and quality was checked on an Agilent 2100 Bioanalyzer. The source is a man aged 25 to 40 with Graves' ophthalmopathy. Input material: blood.

The CDR3 protein: CASSYSKGTGLAGPLYEQYF. The DNA is TGTGCCAGCAGTTACTCGAAAGGGACGGGACTAGCGGGACCCCTCTACGAGCAGTACTTC. The chain is encoded by TRBV6-5 joined to TRBJ2-7; the junction holds 13 bases that match TRBD2. The CDR3, cysteine through phenylalanine, is 20 amino acids long. The CDR3 DNA has 60 bases and is translated from base 1. The germline V gene provides CDR1 MNHEY and CDR2 SVGAGI. For this chain, trimming is 0 bases at the V end and 3 bases at the J end, and the number of junction bases without a gene match is 14.